One and the same sample provided the 5 T cell receptor beta chains below, sequenced in a study of cytomegalovirus exposure and HLA in healthy donors. Primers: 60 Vbeta forward and 13 Jbeta reverse. Sequencing used immunoSEQ multiplex PCR; TCRdb keeps in-frame clones, though not all of them. The sample contains about 140,000 clones, over 60% of which appear only once. Sequenced material: PBMCs. Every receptor here comes from a woman under 40 in good health and CMV-seronegative.

The rearrangement joins TRBV6-5 to TRBJ2-1; D is unresolved. V shed 0 bases and J shed 5 bases, with 14 bases lying between them. The CDR3 is 16 residues long. In germline, CDR1 is MNHEY, CDR2 SVGAGI. The CDR3 bases are TGTGCCAGCAGTTACTCAATAGCCGCTACCAACAATGAGCAGTTCTTC. It is translated as CASSYSIAATNNEQFF.

This clone was detected only once. The chain recombines TRBV7-9 with TRBJ1-4; D not resolved. The germline gives CDR1 SEHNR, CDR2 FQNEAQ (reference sequence). V lost 3 bases and J 8 bases, leaving 4 bases between the germline ends. The CDR3 covers 11 residues. The DNA for the CDR3 is TGTGCCAGCAGCTTTGGCGAAAAACTGTTTTTT. Its protein product is CASSFGEKLFF.

The chain links TRBV19 to TRBJ2-3; 9 positions match TRBD2. The ends lost 2 bases at V and 0 bases at J; junction bases unmatched: 6. CDR1 is LNHDA and CDR2 is SQIVND in the germline V gene (reference sequence). The CDR3 spans 17 residues. This chain's CDR3 is CASSIRTSADSTDTQYF. CDR3 DNA: TGTGCCAGTAGTATAAGGACTAGCGCCGACAGCACAGATACGCAGTATTTT. The variable domain in full, completed from reference TRBV19 and TRBJ2-3, reads DGGITQSPKYLFRKEGQNVTLSCEQNLNHDAMYWYRQDPGQGLRLIYYSQIVNDFQKGDIAEGYSVSREKKESFPLTVTSAQKNPTAFYLCASSIRTSADSTDTQYFGPGTRLTVL.

This chain uses TRBV6-4 with TRBJ2-1; 7 bases fit TRBD2. J was trimmed by 10 bases and V by 0 bases; bases with no gene match: 12. Germline V gene sequence: CDR1 MRHNA, CDR2 SNTAGT. The CDR3 has 16 amino acids. As DNA, the CDR3 is TGTGCCAGCAGTGACTCGGCTAGCGGCGATATAAACGAGCAGTTCTTC. This encodes CASSDSASGDINEQFF.

This clone was seen a handful of times. The chain couples TRBV5-5 to TRBJ2-7, with a weak D call TRBD2 (6 bases). Trimming stripped 0 bases from V and 1 base from J, with 11 bases between. Germline CDR1 SGHKS, CDR2 YYEKEE (reference sequence). The CDR3 loop spans 15 amino acids. The DNA for the CDR3 is TGTGCCAGCAGCTTGGTGGCTAGCGAGTCCTACGAGCAGTACTTC. This sequence encodes CASSLVASESYEQYF. Variable domain in full (rest from reference TRBV5-5 and TRBJ2-7): DAGVTQSPTHLIKTRGQQVTLRCSPISGHKSVSWYQQVLGQGPQFIFQYYEKEERGRGNFPDRFSARQFPNYSSELNVNALLLGDSALYLCASSLVASESYEQYFGPGTRLTVT.